The following is a T cell receptor beta chain sequence with its context. Its antigen is currently not known. No base-level quality is on record; no much larger clone is a single base apart. This sample's time point label indicates: cells obtained before transplantation from donor or recipient. CD3+CD4+ and CD3+CD8+ populations were FACS-sorted from unstimulated pre-transplant donor and recipient cells taken from spleen or lymph nodes. These data originate in a study of graft-versus-host responses after intestinal transplantation (dated by TCRdb to the early 2020s). In the study overall: Recipients received multivisceral, liver-intestinal, or isolated intestinal transplants. Every recipient was given anti-thymocyte globulin induction, then maintenance tacrolimus and steroids for about three years. After intestinal transplantation, graft-versus-host and host-versus-graft alloreactive T cell clones were followed in the graft, circulation and bone marrow using bulk TCR-beta CDR3 sequencing. Alloreactive clones were identified by sequencing pre-transplant mixed lymphocyte reaction products and comparing them with unstimulated pre-transplant donor and recipient T cells. The cohort enrolled 20 to 30 intestinal transplant recipients including one retransplant, and 3 patients lacking pretransplant specimens were excluded. Donor T cell macrochimerism was defined as a peak of at least 4% donor T cells among recipient peripheral blood mononuclear cells. Samples from three later patients were sequenced in-house on an Illumina MiSeq with MiXCR processing rather than by the commercial service. Study-level results and caveats: The relatively low number and heterogeneity of intestinal transplant patients limited the conclusions. GvH clones were found in recipient bone marrow, and some of the GvH clones appeared earlier in ileal mucosa or blood, which is consistent with an intestinal mucosal origin. Peak levels of circulating GvH clones were associated with declines in HvG clones early after transplant. In patients with donor T cell macrochimerism, the allografts had high GvH to HvG T cell clonal ratios.

Preparation of the library involved the immunoSEQ multiplex PCR assay. For most patients, genomic DNA was isolated using the Qiagen DNeasy Blood and Tissue Kit and was shipped frozen to Adaptive Biotechnologies for TCR sequencing. Adaptive Biotechnologies carried out high-throughput TCR-beta CDR3 sequencing of genomic DNA for most patients. Per the authors' processing: TCR sequencing data for roughly 17 patients were retrieved from Adaptive's ImmunoSEQ software; three other patients were processed with MiXCR and VDJtools. CD4 versus CD8 sorting errors were corrected by removing sequences found in both subsets at a frequency ratio below 5:1. CDR3 nucleotide sequences shared by donor and recipient were removed because the origin of these sequences could not be assigned. At least 2-fold expansion over unstimulated cells and a minimum CFSE-low frequency of 0.002% (template counts) or 0.001% (read counts) were required for clones to be classified as alloreactive. Mappable clones were those detected in sequenced pre-transplant spleen, lymph node, or MLR CFSE-low populations of the donor or recipient. Cumulative frequency of alloreactive clones was calculated as a percentage of all sequences weighted by copy number. The source is immuneACCESS, and TCRdb retained only in-frame sequences with V and J called. Part of the clones is not carried over; for the studies checked, unresolved V genes explain less than half of this, and the remainder is unexplained. Clonal size and the V and J genes are those of that table, whereas D and trimming came from the DNA. For this sample there are tens of thousands of clones; nearly 90% appear just once. The leading ten clones occupy 4% to 5% of the sample.

This clonotype was obtained from a human donor who was the organ donor for an intestinal transplant. Sequenced material: unstimulated CD8+ T cells sorted from spleen or lymph node cells, taken before transplant.

The CDR3: CASSLQGLSTEAFF. The nucleotides read TGTGCCAGCAGCCTTCAGGGGTTGAGCACTGAAGCTTTCTTT. The V and J genes are TRBV7-8 and TRBJ1-1; the D gene is perhaps TRBD1, on 6 matching bases. Via the germline V gene, CDR1 is SGHVS and CDR2 FQNEAQ. V sheds 5 bases and J sheds 4 bases, leaving 14 bases between their ends. Its CDR3 holds 14 amino acids, cysteine through phenylalanine. The only DNA kept is the CDR3, 42 bases in frame from the first base. With all but the CDR3 taken from the reference TRBV7-8 and TRBJ1-1 genes, the full variable domain is: GAGVSQSPRYKVAKRGQDVALRCDPISGHVSLFWYQQALGQGPEFLTYFQNEAQLDKSGLPSDRFFAERPEGSVSTLKIQRTQQEDSAVYLCASSLQGLSTEAFFGQGTRLTVV.